These T cell receptor beta chains were read from a single sample in a study of shared clonotypes between healthy human individuals. The method was immunoSEQ multiplex PCR; TCRdb's version includes in-frame clones alone and lacks a portion of them. This sample has roughly 700,000 clones, with around 74% found just once. Sequenced material: memory CD4+ T cells sorted from blood. The origin of the receptors is a woman aged 25 to 39 in good health. Both conserved end residues are part of each CDR3. D genes are given only for firm matches. Expanded clones are given a class, and other clones once, few, many or no size at all.

d_call | j_call | clone_size | v_call | cdr3_nt | cdr3_aa
- | TRBJ2-7 | many | TRBV25-1 | TGTGCCAGCAGTGTTGAGCAGAACGAGCAGTACTTC | CASSVEQNEQYF
- | TRBJ2-2 | few | TRBV27 | TGTGCCAGCAGTTTTAACAGACCGAACACCGGGGAGCTGTTTTTT | CASSFNRPNTGELFF
- | TRBJ1-4 | - | TRBV28 | TGTGCCAGCAGTCCCTATGGGGGCAGGGATAAAAAACTGTTTTTT | CASSPYGGRDKKLFF
TRBD1 | TRBJ1-2 | - | TRBV10-3 | TGTGCCACTTGGGACAGGGGGCGGGATGGCTACACCTTC | CATWDRGRDGYTF
TRBD2 | TRBJ2-1 | - | TRBV11-2 | TGTGCCAGCAGCCTCTGGATAGGGACTAGCGGAAGGAACAATGAGCAGTTCTTC | CASSLWIGTSGRNNEQFF
- | TRBJ1-1 | - | TRBV27 | TGTGCCAGCAGTTGGGGGGACCGCCATACTGAAGCTTTCTTT | CASSWGDRHTEAFF
- | TRBJ1-1 | - | TRBV28 | TGTGCCAGCGGCCTTGGGGGCAGGATTTCTGAAGCTTTCTTT | CASGLGGRISEAFF
- | TRBJ2-5 | - | TRBV7-3 | TGTGCCAGCAGCCCAGCCCGGGATCGAGAGACCCAGTACTTC | CASSPARDRETQYF
TRBD1 | TRBJ1-4 | - | TRBV6-5 | TGTGCCAGCGGCAGGGGGCAGGAAAAACTGTTTTTT | CASGRGQEKLFF
TRBD2 | TRBJ2-1 | once | TRBV28 | TGTGCCAGCAGTTTAGCTACTAGCGGGAGGAATGAGCAGTTCTTC | CASSLATSGRNEQFF
- | TRBJ1-5 | - | TRBV19 | TGTGCCATTGGGGCGGGTGGGAATCAGCCCCAGCATTTT | CAIGAGGNQPQHF
- | TRBJ2-7 | - | TRBV11-2 | TGTGCCAGCAGCTTTGAATTCCTCGAGCAGTACTTC | CASSFEFLEQYF
- | TRBJ2-2 | - | TRBV15 | TGTGCCACCAGCAGAGATAGTAAGGCCGGGGAGCTGTTTTTT | CATSRDSKAGELFF
- | TRBJ1-1 | - | TRBV5-8 | TGTGCCAGCAGCTTCCCGACCGGGATGAACACTGAAGCTTTCTTT | CASSFPTGMNTEAFF
TRBD1 | TRBJ2-7 | - | TRBV6-6 | TGTGCCAGCAGGCGGGACAGGGGATCCTACGAGCAGTACTTC | CASRRDRGSYEQYF
- | TRBJ2-1 | - | TRBV30 | TGTGCCTGGACCCAGGTATCCCCGTATGAGCAGTTCTTC | CAWTQVSPYEQFF
- | TRBJ2-1 | - | TRBV28 | TGTGCCACCTCCCGGGCGGGAAACAATGAGCAGTTCTTC | CATSRAGNNEQFF
- | TRBJ2-3 | - | TRBV6-5 | TGTGCCAGCAACCCGGGTGACGCCCCAGATACGCAGTATTTT | CASNPGDAPDTQYF
- | TRBJ1-5 | few | TRBV7-8 | TGTGCCAGCAGCTTAGAACTATACCAGCCCCAGCATTTT | CASSLELYQPQHF
TRBD1 | TRBJ1-2 | few | TRBV6-1 | TGTGCCAGCAGTGATCAGGCAGGGGGCGTCGGCTCGGATGGCTACACCTTC | CASSDQAGGVGSDGYTF
TRBD2 | TRBJ2-1 | few | TRBV7-2 | TGTGCCAGCAGCTTCGGCGGGAGTATTTTAGATGAGCAGTTCTTC | CASSFGGSILDEQFF
- | TRBJ2-7 | - | TRBV25-1 | TGTGCCAGCAGTGAAGAGTCCTACGAGCAGTACTTC | CASSEESYEQYF
- | TRBJ2-7 | - | TRBV5-4 | TGTGCCAGCAGCTTAAGTCTTGGGACGGGGAACGAGCAGTACTTC | CASSLSLGTGNEQYF
TRBD1 | TRBJ2-1 | - | TRBV27 | TGTGCCAGCAGGGCCGGACAGGGCAGTGGCACGGAGCAGTTCTTC | CASRAGQGSGTEQFF
- | TRBJ2-4 | - | TRBV6-1 | TGTGCCAGCAGTGCTCAGACCTTACTAGCCAAAAACATTCAGTACTTC | CASSAQTLLAKNIQYF
TRBD1 | TRBJ2-1 | - | TRBV5-1 | TGCGCCAGCAGCATCAGGGGGCCAGGGAATGAGCAGTTCTTC | CASSIRGPGNEQFF
- | TRBJ2-7 | - | TRBV4-1 | TGCGCCAGCAGCCAAGATCCCCTATTTGAAGGGAGCCCCTACGAGCAGTACTTC | CASSQDPLFEGSPYEQYF
- | TRBJ2-1 | few | TRBV5-1 | TGCGCCAGCAGCTTGGGTGGCGTGTCAGCTTACAATGAGCAGTTCTTC | CASSLGGVSAYNEQFF
- | TRBJ1-1 | - | TRBV6-5 | TGTGCCAGCAAAAACAGGGACGTAGCTTTCTTT | CASKNRDVAFF
- | TRBJ2-2 | many | TRBV7-9 | TGTGCCAGCAGCCCCGGGACCAGAAACACCGGGGAGCTGTTTTTT | CASSPGTRNTGELFF
TRBD2 | TRBJ2-7 | - | TRBV6-5 | TGTGCCAGCAGTCCTGGCGGGGGAGGCCGCTACGAGCAGTACTTC | CASSPGGGGRYEQYF
- | TRBJ1-2 | - | TRBV28 | TGTGCCAGCAGTTTACCAGAAGCTAACTATGGCTACACCTTC | CASSLPEANYGYTF
- | TRBJ2-7 | once | TRBV2 | TGTGCCAGCAGTGAGGGGGTCTCCTACGAGCAGTACTTC | CASSEGVSYEQYF
- | TRBJ2-2 | - | TRBV5-1 | TGCGCCAGCAGCCCTGGACAGCTCTTCCCCGGGGAGCTGTTTTTT | CASSPGQLFPGELFF
- | TRBJ1-1 | - | TRBV4-1 | TGCGCCAGCAGCCACCGACAGTTTACCGGGGGAGACACTGAAGCTTTCTTT | CASSHRQFTGGDTEAFF
TRBD1 | TRBJ2-7 | - | TRBV10-3 | TGTGCCATCAGTGACCGCACCGGGACAGGGAAAGGGTACGAGCAGTACTTC | CAISDRTGTGKGYEQYF
TRBD2 | TRBJ2-3 | - | TRBV6-5 | TGTGCCAGCAGTTACGGACTAGCGGGAGACACAGATACGCAGTATTTT | CASSYGLAGDTDTQYF
TRBD2 | TRBJ2-1 | - | TRBV5-1 | TGCGCCAGCAGTGAAACTAGCGGGGGCTACAATGAGCAGTTCTTC | CASSETSGGYNEQFF
TRBD1 | TRBJ2-3 | - | TRBV5-4 | TGTGCCAGCAGCAAAGACAGGGGCGATGCTACGCAGTATTTT | CASSKDRGDATQYF
- | TRBJ2-2 | once | TRBV21-1 | TGTGCCAGCAGCAAAGTTCTTGTCCAGGAGTACACCGGGGAGCTGTTTTTT | CASSKVLVQEYTGELFF
- | TRBJ2-7 | - | TRBV7-9 | TGTGCCAGCAGCTTAGGTCGGACTGAGCAAGAGCAGTACTTC | CASSLGRTEQEQYF
TRBD2 | TRBJ2-1 | - | TRBV28 | TGTGCCAGCAGTTTAGCGGGAGTAGAGCAGTTCTTC | CASSLAGVEQFF
TRBD2 | TRBJ2-2 | few | TRBV30 | TGTGCCTGGAGTGTAAAAAGGCTAGCGGGGGACACCGGGGAGCTGTTTTTT | CAWSVKRLAGDTGELFF
TRBD2 | TRBJ2-1 | - | TRBV2 | TGTGCCAGCAGTGAAGGGTCTAGCGGGAGGTTTTTCGATGAGCAGTTCTTC | CASSEGSSGRFFDEQFF